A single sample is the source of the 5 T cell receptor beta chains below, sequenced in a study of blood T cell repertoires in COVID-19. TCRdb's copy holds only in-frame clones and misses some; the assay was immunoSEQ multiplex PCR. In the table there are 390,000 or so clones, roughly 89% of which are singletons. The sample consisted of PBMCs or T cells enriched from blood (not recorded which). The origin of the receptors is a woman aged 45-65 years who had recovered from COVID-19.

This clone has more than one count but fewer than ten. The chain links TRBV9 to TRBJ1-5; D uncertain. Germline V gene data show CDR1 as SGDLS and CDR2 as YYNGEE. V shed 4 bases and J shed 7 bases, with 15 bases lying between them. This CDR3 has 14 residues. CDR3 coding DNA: TGTGCCAGCAGCCCCGACATTTTATTCCAGCCCCAGCATTTT. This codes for CASSPDILFQPQHF.

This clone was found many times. CDR3 sequence: CASSQEGLAGGGTDTQYF. The DNA of the CDR3 is TGTGCCAGCAGCCAAGAGGGTTTAGCGGGGGGGGGCACAGATACGCAGTATTTT. V gene TRBV3-1 (or the pseudogene TRBV3-2) combines with J gene TRBJ2-3, with TRBD2 matching over 11 bases. This CDR3 region has 18 residues. V lost 0 bases, J lost 1 base, and 6 bases stayed unmatched. Germline CDR1 is LGHDT and CDR2 is YNNKEL (reference sequence).

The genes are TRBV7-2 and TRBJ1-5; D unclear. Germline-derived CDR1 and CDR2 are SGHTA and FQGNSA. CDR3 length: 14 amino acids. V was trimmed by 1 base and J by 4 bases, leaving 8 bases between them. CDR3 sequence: CASSLETGNQPQHF. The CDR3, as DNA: TGTGCCAGCAGCTTAGAAACGGGGAATCAGCCCCAGCATTTT.

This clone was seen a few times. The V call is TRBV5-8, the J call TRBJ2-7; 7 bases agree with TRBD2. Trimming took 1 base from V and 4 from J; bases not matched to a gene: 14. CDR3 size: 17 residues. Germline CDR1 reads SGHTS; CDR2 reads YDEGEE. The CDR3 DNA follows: TGTGCCAGCAGCTTGCTGGGCTCGGGGAGGGCCAAGTACGAGCAGTACTTC. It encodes CASSLLGSGRAKYEQYF. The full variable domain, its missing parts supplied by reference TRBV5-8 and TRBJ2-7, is EAGVTQSPTHLIKTRGQQATLRCSPISGHTSVYWYQQALGLGLQFLLWYDEGEERNRGNFPPRFSGRQFPNYSSELNVNALELEDSALYLCASSLLGSGRAKYEQYFGPGTRLTVT.

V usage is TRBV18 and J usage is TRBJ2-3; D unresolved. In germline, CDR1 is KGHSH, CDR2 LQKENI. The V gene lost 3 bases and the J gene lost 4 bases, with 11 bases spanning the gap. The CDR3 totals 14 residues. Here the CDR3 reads CASSPAPNSDTQYF. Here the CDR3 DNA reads TGTGCCAGCTCACCCGCGCCTAATTCAGATACGCAGTATTTT.